This TCR beta chain was captured in a study of T cells in Graves' hyperthyroidism and ophthalmopathy. As to this clonotype: The antigen is undetermined.

V shed 4 bases and J shed 0 bases, with 4 bases lying between them. CDR1 and CDR2 (germline): DFQATT, SNEGSKA (reference sequence). There are 11 residues in the CDR3. Study results and caveats: Appearing also in blood were most of the thyroid clonotypes expanded above 0.001. A model of 13 V-J features distinguished ophthalmopathy from stable hyperthyroidism.

TCR beta CDR3 sequences were amplified from RNA transcripts. First-round RT-PCR with HTBI primers amplified the TCR CDR3 region. TCRdb recomputed calls from the multiplex PCR reads with MiXCR, one row per CDR3 protein. Here the sample spans roughly 510,000 distinct CDR3 sequences, approximately 48% being singletons. The TCR originated in an adult woman with Graves' disease, either hyperthyroidism or ophthalmopathy (not recorded which). The sequenced sample consisted of peripheral blood or thyroid tissue (not recorded which). The chain links TRBV20-1 to TRBJ2-7; D unclear. In DNA, the CDR3 is TGCAGTGCTACCCTCTCCTACGAGCAGTACTTC. It translates to CSATLSYEQYF.